The rows below give T cell receptor beta chains drawn from one sample of a study of blood T cell repertoires in COVID-19. Some clones are missing from TCRdb's copy, which holds only in-frame ones; the method was immunoSEQ multiplex PCR. Of about 160,000 clones detected, 60% to 85% appear once; the ten largest clones hold approximately 7.6%. Sequencing was carried out using peripheral blood. The source of these receptors is a woman aged 60 to 75 with COVID-19, enrolled during active disease. The CDR3 runs from the conserved cysteine through the conserved F or W. Each record gives: V gene, J gene, clone size, D gene, CDR3 protein, CDR3 DNA. The D gene is left open where the match is weak. A clone size is listed for some rows: how often the clone was seen (once, few, many), or a class if it is expanded.

>TRBV28|TRBJ2-1|-|TRBD1
CASRTRRGQGLNEQFF
TGTGCCAGCAGGACACGAAGAGGACAGGGATTGAATGAGCAGTTCTTC
>TRBV7-8|TRBJ2-1|-|TRBD2
CASSSQTGGGPIHEQFF
TGTGCCAGCAGCTCCCAGACCGGGGGAGGGCCCATCCATGAGCAGTTCTTC
>TRBV5-4|TRBJ2-1|-|TRBD2
CASSFAGGAYNEQFF
TGTGCCAGCAGCTTCGCGGGAGGCGCATACAATGAGCAGTTCTTC
>TRBV7-3|TRBJ2-1|-|-
CASSSAGGREQFF
TGTGCCAGCAGCTCGGCAGGCGGGCGTGAGCAGTTCTTC
>TRBV10-2|TRBJ2-2|-|TRBD2
CASRTSGGAGGELFF
TGCGCCAGCCGGACTAGCGGGGGGGCTGGCGGGGAGCTGTTTTTT
>TRBV7-2|TRBJ2-1|-|TRBD2
CASSETSGKYNEQFF
TGTGCCAGCAGCGAGACTAGCGGGAAGTACAATGAGCAGTTCTTC
>TRBV15|TRBJ2-6|many|-
CATSLDSSGANVLTF
TGTGCCACCAGCCTGGACAGCTCTGGGGCCAACGTCCTGACTTTC
>TRBV6-2/TRBV6-3|TRBJ2-7|-|-
CASSLLRGEQYF
TGTGCCAGCAGCCTCCTAAGGGGCGAGCAGTACTTC
>TRBV13|TRBJ1-2|-|TRBD1
CASSSSSGTGRRGGYTF
TGTGCCAGCAGCTCCTCCTCCGGGACAGGGAGGAGAGGTGGCTACACCTTC
>TRBV19|TRBJ1-3|few|TRBD1
CASSAGRTGIISGNTIYF
TGTGCCAGTAGTGCCGGACGGACAGGCATCATCTCTGGAAACACCATATATTTT
>TRBV4-1|TRBJ1-6|-|TRBD1
CASSSRDRDSPLHF
TGCGCCAGCAGCTCCCGGGACAGAGATTCACCCCTCCACTTT
>TRBV5-1|TRBJ1-5|-|-
CASSLAGGGNQPQHF
TGCGCCAGCAGCTTGGCAGGAGGTGGTAATCAGCCCCAGCATTTT
>TRBV7-2|TRBJ1-3|-|TRBD1
CASSLGQGRNTIYF
TGTGCCAGCAGCTTGGGACAGGGGAGAAACACCATATATTTT
>TRBV10-1|TRBJ2-1|-|-
CASSMFRGGEQFF
TGCGCCAGCAGTATGTTCCGAGGAGGTGAGCAGTTCTTC
>TRBV28|TRBJ1-6|-|-
CASSKTGFYNSPLHF
TGTGCCAGCAGCAAAACAGGGTTTTATAATTCACCCCTCCACTTT
>TRBV28|TRBJ1-2|-|-
CASSSFSGYTF
TGTGCCAGCAGTTCGTTTTCCGGCTACACCTTC
>TRBV3-1/TRBV3-2|TRBJ2-5|few|-
CASSQDLARETQYF
TGTGCCAGCAGCCAAGATCTAGCGCGAGAGACCCAGTACTTC
>TRBV2|TRBJ1-4|-|TRBD1
CASSEGTGVKEKLFF
TGTGCCAGCAGTGAAGGGACAGGGGTTAAGGAAAAACTGTTTTTT
>TRBV18|TRBJ2-7|-|-
CASSRDGISYEQYF
TGTGCCAGCTCCCGAGACGGGATCTCCTACGAGCAGTACTTC
>TRBV28|TRBJ1-1|-|TRBD1
CASSRDRMNTEAFF
TGTGCCAGCAGCCGGGACAGGATGAACACTGAAGCTTTCTTT
>TRBV7-2|TRBJ2-2|-|TRBD2
CASSLASGGAGELFF
TGTGCCAGCAGCTTAGCTAGCGGGGGGGCCGGGGAGCTGTTTTTT
>TRBV4-1|TRBJ1-4|-|TRBD1
CASSQDYGTGGEYGEKLFF
TGCGCCAGCAGCCAAGATTACGGGACAGGGGGCGAGTATGGAGAAAAACTGTTTTTT
>TRBV7-9|TRBJ2-2|-|-
CASSRGHIANTGELFF
TGTGCCAGCAGCCGGGGACACATCGCGAACACCGGGGAGCTGTTTTTT
>TRBV6-1|TRBJ2-7|-|-
CASSEALEGSYEQYF
TGTGCCAGCAGTGAAGCATTGGAGGGATCCTACGAGCAGTACTTC
>TRBV18|TRBJ2-2|-|-
CASSPPGFRNTGELFF
TGTGCCAGCTCACCTCCAGGGTTCCGGAACACCGGGGAGCTGTTTTTT
>TRBV9|TRBJ2-3|-|TRBD2
CASSVASGTTDLVSTDTQYF
TGTGCCAGCAGCGTAGCTTCCGGGACTACAGATCTCGTGAGCACAGATACGCAGTATTTT
>TRBV9|TRBJ1-1|few|-
CASSVFDRQNTEAFF
TGTGCCAGCAGCGTATTTGACAGACAGAACACTGAAGCTTTCTTT
>TRBV28|TRBJ1-6|-|TRBD1
CASFRDRGNSPLHF
TGTGCCAGCTTCCGGGACAGGGGAAACTCACCCCTCCACTTT
>TRBV3-1/TRBV3-2|TRBJ1-5|-|-
CASSSRGNQPQHF
TGTGCCAGCAGCAGCCGGGGGAATCAGCCCCAGCATTTT
>TRBV7-8|TRBJ1-5|-|TRBD1
CASSFGTGAFNQPQHF
TGTGCCAGCAGCTTTGGGACAGGGGCGTTTAATCAGCCCCAGCATTTT
>TRBV3-1/TRBV3-2|TRBJ2-7|-|TRBD2
CASSPLAGGAYEQYF
TGTGCCAGCAGCCCCCTAGCGGGAGGTGCCTACGAGCAGTATTTC
>TRBV7-8|TRBJ2-7|-|-
CASSPAPGYEQYF
TGTGCCAGCAGCCCAGCGCCGGGGTACGAGCAGTACTTC
>TRBV2|TRBJ1-1|once|-
CASSEWVVGRVGTEAFF
TGTGCCAGCAGTGAATGGGTAGTGGGCAGGGTAGGGACTGAAGCTTTCTTT
>TRBV19|TRBJ2-3|-|TRBD2
CASSWTSGEDTQYF
TGTGCCAGTAGTTGGACTAGCGGGGAAGATACGCAGTATTTT
>TRBV11-2|TRBJ1-6|-|-
CATSGNRQFESPLHF
TGTGCCACCTCAGGGAATCGACAGTTCGAATCACCCCTCCACTTT
>TRBV5-6|TRBJ1-1|-|-
CASSFRDTEAFF
TGTGCCAGCAGCTTCCGGGACACTGAAGCTTTCTTT
>TRBV19|TRBJ1-5|-|-
CASSRRAASYSNQPQHF
TGTGCCAGTAGTAGGAGGGCGGCAAGCTATAGCAATCAGCCCCAGCATTTT
>TRBV10-3|TRBJ2-7|-|-
CAISDTGESSYEQYF
TGTGCCATCAGTGATACTGGGGAGAGCTCCTACGAGCAGTACTTC
>TRBV10-3|TRBJ2-7|-|TRBD2
CAISSGTSGGNSYEQYF
TGTGCCATCAGTTCCGGGACTAGCGGGGGAAACTCCTACGAGCAGTACTTC
>TRBV28|TRBJ1-2|once|-
CASSLSTDYGYTF
TGTGCCAGCAGTTTATCGACAGACTATGGCTACACCTTC
>TRBV7-9|TRBJ1-1|-|-
CASSLVQGNTEAFF
TGTGCCAGCAGCTTAGTACAGGGGAACACTGAAGCTTTCTTT
>TRBV5-1|TRBJ2-1|-|TRBD2
CASTLIPGRVGNEQFF
TGCGCCAGCACCTTGATTCCGGGGAGGGTGGGCAATGAGCAGTTCTTC
>TRBV30|TRBJ2-5|-|-
CAWRSGLLETQYF
TGTGCCTGGAGGTCGGGACTCCTCGAGACCCAGTACTTC
>TRBV6-5|TRBJ1-2|-|TRBD1
CASSKDRAYGYTF
TGTGCCAGCAGCAAGGACAGGGCCTATGGCTACACCTTC
>TRBV30|TRBJ2-7|-|-
CAWRRSRGGAYEQYF
TGTGCCTGGAGAAGAAGTAGGGGGGGCGCCTACGAGCAGTACTTC
>TRBV9|TRBJ1-5|few|-
CARRRGTTKPYSNQPQHF
TGTGCCAGGAGAAGGGGGACCACAAAACCATATAGCAATCAGCCCCAGCATTTT
>TRBV7-3|TRBJ2-1|-|-
CASSHIQGNEQFF
TGTGCCAGCAGCCATATCCAGGGTAATGAGCAGTTCTTC
>TRBV7-9|TRBJ2-5|-|TRBD2
CASSLPRGLAGEETQYF
TGTGCCAGCAGCTTACCCCGCGGACTAGCGGGAGAAGAGACCCAGTACTTC
>TRBV7-9|TRBJ1-1|-|TRBD1
CASSLSPGGVPTEAFF
TGTGCCAGCAGCTTATCCCCAGGGGGAGTCCCAACTGAAGCTTTCTTT
>TRBV19|TRBJ1-2|-|-
CASSPQVVNYGYTF
TGTGCCAGTAGTCCGCAGGTTGTGAACTATGGCTACACCTTC
>TRBV5-4|TRBJ2-1|many|TRBD2
CASSSLGLAGEYNEQFF
TGTGCCAGCAGCTCCTTGGGACTAGCGGGAGAGTACAATGAGCAGTTCTTC